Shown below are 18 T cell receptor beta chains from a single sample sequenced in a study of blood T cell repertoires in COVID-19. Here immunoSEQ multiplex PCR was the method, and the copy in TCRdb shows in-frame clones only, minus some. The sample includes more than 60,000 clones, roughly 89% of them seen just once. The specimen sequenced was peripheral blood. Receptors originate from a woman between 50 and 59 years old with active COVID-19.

The CDR3 sequence: CASSPQGAGSPLHF. The CDR3 nucleotides read TGTGCCAGCTCACCACAGGGGGCTGGCTCACCCCTCCACTTT. This rearrangement joins TRBV18 to TRBJ1-6; 7 bases line up with TRBD1. J was trimmed by 10 bases and V by 1 base; bases with no gene match: 4. The CDR3 consists of 14 residues. Germline values: CDR1 KGHSH, CDR2 LQKENI.

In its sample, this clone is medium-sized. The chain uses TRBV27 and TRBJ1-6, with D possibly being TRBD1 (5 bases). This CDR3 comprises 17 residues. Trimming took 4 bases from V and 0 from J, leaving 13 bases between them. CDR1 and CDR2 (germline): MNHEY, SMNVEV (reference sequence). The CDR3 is CASSSKGASSYNSPLHF. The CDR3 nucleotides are TGTGCCAGCAGTTCCAAAGGGGCCAGCTCCTATAATTCACCCCTCCACTTT.

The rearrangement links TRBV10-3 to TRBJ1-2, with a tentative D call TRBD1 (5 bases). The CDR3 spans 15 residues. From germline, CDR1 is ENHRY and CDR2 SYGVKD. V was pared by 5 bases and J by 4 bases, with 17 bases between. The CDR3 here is CAISPPGVGSYGYTF. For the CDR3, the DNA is TGTGCCATCAGTCCCCCGGGGGTAGGTTCCTATGGCTACACCTTC.

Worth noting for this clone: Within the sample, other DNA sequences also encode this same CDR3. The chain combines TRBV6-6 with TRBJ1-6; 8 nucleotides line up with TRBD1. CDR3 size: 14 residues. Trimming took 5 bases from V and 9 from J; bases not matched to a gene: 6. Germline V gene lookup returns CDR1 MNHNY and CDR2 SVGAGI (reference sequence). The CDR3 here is CASSPDRGGSPLHF. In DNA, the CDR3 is TGTGCCAGCAGTCCCGACAGGGGAGGTTCACCCCTCCACTTT.

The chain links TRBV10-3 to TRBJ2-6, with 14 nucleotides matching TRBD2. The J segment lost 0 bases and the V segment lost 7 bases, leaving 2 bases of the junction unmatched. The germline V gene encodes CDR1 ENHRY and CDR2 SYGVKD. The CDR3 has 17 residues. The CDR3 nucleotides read TGTGCCATCACCGGACTAGCGGGAGGCTCTGGGGCCAACGTCCTGACTTTC. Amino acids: CAITGLAGGSGANVLTF.

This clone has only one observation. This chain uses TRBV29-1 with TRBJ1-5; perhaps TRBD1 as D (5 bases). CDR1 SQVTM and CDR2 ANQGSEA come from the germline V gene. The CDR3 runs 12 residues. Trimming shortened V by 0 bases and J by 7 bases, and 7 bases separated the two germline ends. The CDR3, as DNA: TGCAGCGTTGAAGACACAGGCCAGCCCCAGCATTTT. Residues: CSVEDTGQPQHF.

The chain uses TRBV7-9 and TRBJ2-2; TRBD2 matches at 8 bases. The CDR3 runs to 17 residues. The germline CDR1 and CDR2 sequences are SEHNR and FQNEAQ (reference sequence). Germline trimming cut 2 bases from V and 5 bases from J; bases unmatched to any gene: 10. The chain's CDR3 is CASSLKRASGSTGELFF. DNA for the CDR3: TGTGCCAGCAGCTTAAAGCGGGCTAGCGGGTCTACCGGGGAGCTGTTTTTT.

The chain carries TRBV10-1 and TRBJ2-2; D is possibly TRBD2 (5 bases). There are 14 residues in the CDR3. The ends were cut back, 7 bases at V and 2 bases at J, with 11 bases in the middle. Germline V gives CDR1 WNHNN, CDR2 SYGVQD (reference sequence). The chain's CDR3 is CASTASLNTGELFF. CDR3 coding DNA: TGCGCCAGCACGGCTAGCTTAAACACCGGGGAGCTGTTTTTT.

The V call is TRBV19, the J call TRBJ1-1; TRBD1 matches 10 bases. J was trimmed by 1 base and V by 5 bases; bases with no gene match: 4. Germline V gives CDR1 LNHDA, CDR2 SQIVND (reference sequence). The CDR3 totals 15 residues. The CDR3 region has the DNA TGTGCCAGTAGTGGGGGACAGGGGACGAACACTGAAGCTTTCTTT. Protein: CASSGGQGTNTEAFF.

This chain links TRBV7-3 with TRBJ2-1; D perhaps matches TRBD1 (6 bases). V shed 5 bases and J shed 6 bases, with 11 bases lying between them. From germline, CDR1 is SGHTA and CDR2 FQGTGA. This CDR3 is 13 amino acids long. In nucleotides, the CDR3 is TGTGCCAGCAGCCAAGGACAGATCAATGAGCAGTTCTTC. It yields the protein CASSQGQINEQFF.

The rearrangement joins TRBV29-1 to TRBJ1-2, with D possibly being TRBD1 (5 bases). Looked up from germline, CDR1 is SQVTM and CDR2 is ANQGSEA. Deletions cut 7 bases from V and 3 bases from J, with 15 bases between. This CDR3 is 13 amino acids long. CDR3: CSASSGGDYGYTF. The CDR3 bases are TGCAGCGCATCCTCGGGGGGTGACTATGGCTACACCTTC.

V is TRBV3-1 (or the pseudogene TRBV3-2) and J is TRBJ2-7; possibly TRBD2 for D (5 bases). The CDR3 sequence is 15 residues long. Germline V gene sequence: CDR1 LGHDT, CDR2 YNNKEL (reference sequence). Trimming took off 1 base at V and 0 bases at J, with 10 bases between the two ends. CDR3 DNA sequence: TGTGCCAGCAGCCAAGTGTCTAGCAGCTCCTACGAGCAGTACTTC. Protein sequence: CASSQVSSSSYEQYF.

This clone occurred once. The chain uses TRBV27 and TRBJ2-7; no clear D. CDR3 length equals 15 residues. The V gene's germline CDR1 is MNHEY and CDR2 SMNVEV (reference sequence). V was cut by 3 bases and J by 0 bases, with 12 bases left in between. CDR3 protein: CASSLTTHSSYEQYF. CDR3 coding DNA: TGTGCCAGCAGTTTGACGACACACTCCTCCTACGAGCAGTACTTC.

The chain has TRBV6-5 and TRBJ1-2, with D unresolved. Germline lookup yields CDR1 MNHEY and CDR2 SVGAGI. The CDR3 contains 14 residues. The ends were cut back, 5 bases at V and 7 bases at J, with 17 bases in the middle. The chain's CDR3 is CASSRMGAFSGYTF. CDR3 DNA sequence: TGTGCCAGCAGTCGTATGGGCGCGTTCTCTGGCTACACCTTC.

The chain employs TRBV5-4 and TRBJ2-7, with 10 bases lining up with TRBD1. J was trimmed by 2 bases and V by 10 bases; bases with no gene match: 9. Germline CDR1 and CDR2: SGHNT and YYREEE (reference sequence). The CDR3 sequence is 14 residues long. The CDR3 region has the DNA TGTGCCTCCCGGCGGGACAGGGGTGCCTACGAGCAGTACTTC. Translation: CASRRDRGAYEQYF.

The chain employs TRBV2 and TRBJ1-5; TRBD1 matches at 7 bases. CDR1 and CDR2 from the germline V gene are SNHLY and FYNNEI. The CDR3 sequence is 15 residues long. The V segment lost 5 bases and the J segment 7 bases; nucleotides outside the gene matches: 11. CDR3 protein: CASSFATGEYQPQHF. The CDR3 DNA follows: TGTGCCAGCAGTTTCGCAACAGGGGAGTACCAGCCCCAGCATTTT.

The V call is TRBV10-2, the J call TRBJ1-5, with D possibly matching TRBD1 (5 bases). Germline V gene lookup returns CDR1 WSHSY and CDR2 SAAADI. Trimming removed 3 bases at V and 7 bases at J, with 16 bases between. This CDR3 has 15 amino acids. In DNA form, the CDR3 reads TGCGCCAGCAGTGACCCAGGGCGTCCACGGCAGCCCCAGCATTTT. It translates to CASSDPGRPRQPQHF.

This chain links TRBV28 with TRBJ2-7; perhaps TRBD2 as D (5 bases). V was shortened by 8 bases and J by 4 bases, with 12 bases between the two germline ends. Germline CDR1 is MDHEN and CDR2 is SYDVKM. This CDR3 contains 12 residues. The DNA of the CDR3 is TGTGCCAGCCGTAGAGGGTTTTACGAGCAGTACTTC. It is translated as CASRRGFYEQYF. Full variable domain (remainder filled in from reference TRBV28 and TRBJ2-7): DVKVTQSSRYLVKRTGEKVFLECVQDMDHENMFWYRQDPGLGLRLIYFSYDVKMKEKGDIPEGYSVSREKKERFSLILESASTNQTSMYLCASRRGFYEQYFGPGTRLTVT.